A single sample gave rise to the 9 T cell receptor beta chains below, sequenced in a study of shared clonotypes between healthy human individuals. Clones were sequenced by immunoSEQ multiplex PCR, and TCRdb holds only the in-frame ones, with some missing. The data show approximately 810,000 clones, with nearly 95% seen just once and more than 20% held by the top ten. Only CD45RO-negative cells positively selected for CCR7 counted as naive CD8 cells, so terminally differentiated effector memory CD45RA+ cells were excluded. Sequences were obtained from naive CD8+ T cells sorted from blood. Every receptor here comes from a man younger than 40 in good health.

This chain connects TRBV29-1 to TRBJ2-7; D tentatively reads TRBD1 or TRBD2 (5 bases each). The V end lost 6 bases, the J end lost 1 base, and 13 bases lay between the germline ends. This CDR3 comprises 13 residues. Germline CDR1 reads SQVTM; CDR2 reads ANQGSEA. The CDR3: CSVAGTASYEQYF. CDR3 nucleotides: TGCAGCGTAGCCGGGACCGCTTCCTACGAGCAGTACTTC.

The chain uses TRBV4-1 and TRBJ2-1; D is unresolved. The CDR3 runs to 15 residues. Trimming left V 1 base short and J 0 bases short, with 7 bases between. The V gene's germline CDR1 is MGHRA and CDR2 YSYEKL. The CDR3 region has the DNA TGCGCCAGCAGCCAAGTGGAGTTCTCCTACAATGAGCAGTTCTTC. Its protein product is CASSQVEFSYNEQFF.

The J gene is TRBJ2-6, the V gene TRBV27; D is uncertain. Trimming took 4 bases from V and 2 from J, leaving 9 bases between them. This CDR3 contains 15 residues. Germline CDR1 and CDR2: MNHEY and SMNVEV (reference sequence). The DNA for the CDR3 is TGTGCCAGCAGTTACGGGCCAGCTGGGGCCAACGTCCTGACTTTC. This codes for CASSYGPAGANVLTF.

The chain's CDR3 is CASSYSLGYNEQFF. The CDR3 nucleotides are TGTGCCAGCAGTTACAGCTTGGGTTACAATGAGCAGTTCTTC. The rearrangement links TRBV6-5 to TRBJ2-1; no clear D gene. The CDR3 totals 14 residues. Germline CDR1 reads MNHEY; CDR2 reads SVGAGI. The ends were cut back, 2 bases at V and 4 bases at J, with 9 bases in the middle.

The V call is TRBV5-1, the J call TRBJ2-3; 9 bases are a match to TRBD2. Looked up from germline, CDR1 is SGHRS and CDR2 is YFSETQ. The CDR3 is 14 amino acids. The V and J ends lost 1 base and 5 bases, in that order; junction bases with no gene match: 2. The CDR3 DNA reads TGCGCCAGCAGCTTGTCTAGCGGGGTAGATACGCAGTATTTT. This sequence encodes CASSLSSGVDTQYF.

The rearrangement links TRBV11-2 to TRBJ1-2, with a weak D call TRBD1 (5 bases). Germline CDR1 is SGHAT and CDR2 is FQNNGV. CDR3 length: 14 amino acids. The ends were cut back, 8 bases at V and 4 bases at J, with 17 bases in the middle. The CDR3, as DNA: TGTGCCAGCTACGACGGGGGGGTACCCTATGGCTACACCTTC. It translates to CASYDGGVPYGYTF.

The rearrangement uses TRBV19 and TRBJ2-2, with a possible D match to TRBD1 (5 bases). This CDR3 has 15 residues. Looked up from germline, CDR1 is LNHDA and CDR2 is SQIVND (reference sequence). The V gene lost 0 bases and the J gene lost 9 bases, with 14 bases spanning the gap. The DNA for the CDR3 is TGTGCCAGTAGTATAGATCTTACAGGTTCGCGGGAGCTGTTTTTT. Translation gives CASSIDLTGSRELFF.

The V call is TRBV28, the J call TRBJ2-7; D perhaps matches TRBD1 (5 bases). Per the germline V gene, CDR1 is MDHEN and CDR2 is SYDVKM. Trimming took 3 bases from V and 6 from J, leaving 12 bases between them. The CDR3 totals 13 residues. The chain's CDR3 is CASSFSRGPEQYF. The CDR3, as DNA: TGTGCCAGCAGTTTCTCTAGGGGCCCCGAGCAGTACTTC. Full variable domain (remainder filled in from reference TRBV28 and TRBJ2-7): DVKVTQSSRYLVKRTGEKVFLECVQDMDHENMFWYRQDPGLGLRLIYFSYDVKMKEKGDIPEGYSVSREKKERFSLILESASTNQTSMYLCASSFSRGPEQYFGPGTRLTVT.

V is TRBV7-9 and J is TRBJ1-2; perhaps TRBD1 as D (6 bases). The CDR3 consists of 14 residues. The germline V gene encodes CDR1 SEHNR and CDR2 FQNEAQ (reference sequence). V lost 5 bases to trimming and J lost 1 base, with 11 bases between them. The CDR3 DNA follows: TGTGCCAGCAGCGCCCGACAGGTTAACTATGGCTACACCTTC. Protein: CASSARQVNYGYTF.